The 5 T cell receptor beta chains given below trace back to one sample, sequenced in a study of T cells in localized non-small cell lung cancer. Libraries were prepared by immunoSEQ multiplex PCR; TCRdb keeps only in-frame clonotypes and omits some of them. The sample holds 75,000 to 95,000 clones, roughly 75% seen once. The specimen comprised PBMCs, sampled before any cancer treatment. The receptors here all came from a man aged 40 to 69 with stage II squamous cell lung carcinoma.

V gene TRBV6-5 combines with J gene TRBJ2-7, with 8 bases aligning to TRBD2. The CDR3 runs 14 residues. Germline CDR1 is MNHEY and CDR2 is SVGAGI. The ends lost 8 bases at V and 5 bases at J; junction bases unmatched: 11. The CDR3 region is CASGPGLGPHEQYF. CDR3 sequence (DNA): TGTGCCAGCGGGCCGGGACTAGGCCCTCACGAGCAGTACTTC.

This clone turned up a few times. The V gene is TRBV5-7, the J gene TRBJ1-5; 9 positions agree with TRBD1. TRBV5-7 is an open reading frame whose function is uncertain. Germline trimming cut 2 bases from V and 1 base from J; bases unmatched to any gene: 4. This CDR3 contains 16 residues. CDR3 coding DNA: TGTGCCAGCAGCTTAGCCGGGACAGGGAGCAATCAGCCCCAGCATTTT. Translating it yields CASSLAGTGSNQPQHF.

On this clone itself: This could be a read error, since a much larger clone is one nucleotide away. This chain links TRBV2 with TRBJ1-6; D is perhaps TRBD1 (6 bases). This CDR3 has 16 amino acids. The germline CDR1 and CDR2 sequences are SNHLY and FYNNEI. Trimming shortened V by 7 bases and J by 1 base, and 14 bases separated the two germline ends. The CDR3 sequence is CASTGGGRSYNSPLHF. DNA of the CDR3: TGTGCCAGCACGGGCGGGGGGCGTTCCTATAATTCACCCCTCCACTTT.

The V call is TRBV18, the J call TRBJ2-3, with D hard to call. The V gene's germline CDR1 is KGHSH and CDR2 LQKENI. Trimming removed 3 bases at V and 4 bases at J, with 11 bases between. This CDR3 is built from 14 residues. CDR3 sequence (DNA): TGTGCCAGCTCACCTTTTTCACTCTCAGATACGCAGTATTTT. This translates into CASSPFSLSDTQYF.

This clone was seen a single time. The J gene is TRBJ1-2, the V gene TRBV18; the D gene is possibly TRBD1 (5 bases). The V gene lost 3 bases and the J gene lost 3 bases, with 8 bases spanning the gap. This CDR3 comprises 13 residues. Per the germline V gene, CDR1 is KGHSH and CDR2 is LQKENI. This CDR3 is CASSPGLDYGYTF. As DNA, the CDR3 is TGTGCCAGCTCACCGGGACTCGACTATGGCTACACCTTC.